Listed below are T cell receptor beta chains from one sample, sequenced in a study of metastatic and nonmetastatic thyroid tumors. TCRdb reanalyzed the PCR reads with MiXCR. The top ten hold less than 7% of the sample, which has 20,000 or so clones, over 25% seen once. Sequencing was performed on blood. The receptor source for this set is a female donor with papillary thyroid cancer or a benign thyroid nodule (not recorded which). Some clones in this sample may be carry-over from other donors' samples. CDR3s include the opening cysteine and the closing phenylalanine or tryptophan. D genes are given only for firm matches. Expanded clones get a size class; other rows say once, few or many, or leave the size out.

j_call	v_call	clone_size	cdr3_length	d_call	cdr3_nt	cdr3_aa
TRBJ2-4	TRBV28	many	16	TRBD2	TGTGCCAGCAGTGCCCCCCTACTAGCGGCCAAAAACATTCAGTACTTC	CASSAPLLAAKNIQYF
TRBJ2-3	TRBV13	NA	14	TRBD2	TGTGCCAGCAGCGGACTAGCGGCGACAGATACGCAGTATTTT	CASSGLAATDTQYF
TRBJ2-7	TRBV2	NA	15	TRBD2	TGTGCCAGCAGACCGACTAGCGGGAGCTCCTACGAGCAGTACTTC	CASRPTSGSSYEQYF
TRBJ1-2	TRBV12-3/TRBV12-4	many	13	NA	TGTGCCAGCAGTTTAGGGGTGACCTATGGCTACACCTTC	CASSLGVTYGYTF
TRBJ2-1	TRBV4-2	many	16	TRBD1	TGTGCCAGCAGCCAAGAATCGAACAGGGGGTACAATGAGCAGTTCTTC	CASSQESNRGYNEQFF
TRBJ2-7	TRBV11-2	NA	16	TRBD2	TGTGCCAGCAGCCCGATGACTAGCGGGATCTCCTACGAGCAGTACTTC	CASSPMTSGISYEQYF
TRBJ2-2	TRBV6-4	NA	13	NA	TGTGCCAACAGTGCGGCAGGCACCGGGGAGCTGTTTTTT	CANSAAGTGELFF
TRBJ1-6	TRBV14	many	15	TRBD1	TGTGCCAGCAGCCCACTAGACAGGGTGACTTCACCCCTCCACTTT	CASSPLDRVTSPLHF
TRBJ2-1	TRBV6-4	medium-sized	14	NA	TGTGCCAGCAGCCCAGGGGAAGCCTACAATGAGCAGTTCTTC	CASSPGEAYNEQFF
TRBJ2-3	TRBV14	many	13	NA	TGTGCCAGCAGCCAAGGCGGGAACAGGCTTCCGTATTTT	CASSQGGNRLPYF
TRBJ2-7	TRBV12-3/TRBV12-4	NA	14	NA	TGTGCCAGCAGCGGACAGCGGGGAACCTACGAGCAGTACTTC	CASSGQRGTYEQYF
TRBJ2-3	TRBV20-1	NA	16	TRBD2	TGCATTGCTAGAGATGCGAGCGGGGCAAGCACAGATACGCAGTATTTT	CIARDASGASTDTQYF
TRBJ2-3	TRBV5-1	many	15	NA	TGCGCCAGCAGCCTCGGCGGGGAGGCCCTAGATACGCAGTATTTT	CASSLGGEALDTQYF
TRBJ2-1	TRBV27	few	13	NA	TGTGCCAGCAGTTCTGCAGGGGACAATGAGCAGTTCTTC	CASSSAGDNEQFF
TRBJ1-6	TRBV20-1	NA	14	NA	TGCAGTTCTAACAAACAGGGAGGGAATTCACCCCTCCACTTT	CSSNKQGGNSPLHF
TRBJ1-1	TRBV6-2/TRBV6-3	few	18	NA	TGTGCCAGCAGTTACTCAGCGGCGGGGAGGGCATGGCCCACTGAAGCTTTCTTT	CASSYSAAGRAWPTEAFF